Below, 21 T cell receptor beta chains from the same sample are listed, as sequenced in a study of blood T cell repertoires in COVID-19. Sequencing was performed with immunoSEQ multiplex PCR; in TCRdb, only in-frame clones are kept and a portion is missing. The table has around 400,000 clones, 70% to 90% seen once. The sample was peripheral blood. These receptor sequences come from a woman aged 60-70 years with COVID-19, enrolled during active disease.

J is TRBJ2-5 and V is TRBV19; no clear D. There are 14 residues in the CDR3. Deletions cut 3 bases from V and 1 base from J, with 9 bases between. Germline CDR1 and CDR2: LNHDA and SQIVND (reference sequence). The CDR3 here is CASSIRGVQETQYF. The DNA for the CDR3 is TGTGCCAGTAGTATTCGCGGAGTCCAAGAGACCCAGTACTTC.

This chain uses TRBV3-1 (or the pseudogene TRBV3-2) with TRBJ2-7, with 7 bases fitting TRBD1. This CDR3 contains 14 residues. Germline V gene data show CDR1 as LGHDT and CDR2 as YNNKEL (reference sequence). With V trimmed by 5 bases and J by 1 base, 5 bases remained unmatched. This chain's CDR3 is CASSGDRASYEQYF. The DNA for the CDR3 is TGTGCCAGCAGCGGAGACAGGGCTTCCTACGAGCAGTACTTC.

The CDR3 region is CASSPLGQEAYEQYF. In DNA form, the CDR3 reads TGTGCCAGTAGTCCCCTGGGACAGGAAGCCTACGAGCAGTACTTC. The genes are TRBV19 and TRBJ2-7, with 8 bases identical to TRBD1. V lost 5 bases and J lost 2; bases outside the gene matches: 8. The CDR3 sequence is 15 residues long. Germline loops: CDR1 LNHDA, CDR2 SQIVND (reference sequence).

This chain joins TRBV7-2 and TRBJ2-7, with 12 positions matching TRBD2. Trimming at V came to 3 bases and at J to 6 bases, leaving 9 bases not matched to a gene. Germline V gene data show CDR1 as SGHTA and CDR2 as FQGNSA. The length of the CDR3 is 16 residues. Here the CDR3 reads CASSFASGGGVGEQYF. The CDR3 DNA reads TGTGCCAGCAGCTTCGCTAGCGGGGGGGGAGTCGGCGAGCAGTACTTC.

CDR3 sequence: CASSLVAGHETQYF. CDR3 bases: TGTGCCAGCAGCTTGGTAGCGGGGCACGAGACCCAGTACTTC. This sequence joins TRBV5-5 and TRBJ2-5, with 8 bases identical to TRBD2. This CDR3 comprises 14 residues. J lost 5 bases, V lost 0 bases, and 3 bases had no gene match. Looked up from germline, CDR1 is SGHKS and CDR2 is YYEKEE (reference sequence).

The genes are TRBV30 and TRBJ1-6, with 7 bases aligning to TRBD1. CDR3 size: 16 residues. Germline V gene data show CDR1 as GTSNPN and CDR2 as SVGIG (reference sequence). J gave up 8 bases and V 7 bases, and 17 bases lay outside the gene matches. This chain's CDR3 is CASQPRGAGGYSPLHF. In DNA, the CDR3 is TGTGCCTCTCAACCAAGGGGGGCAGGGGGTTATTCACCCCTCCACTTT.

This chain links TRBV7-6 with TRBJ2-3, with 12 bases aligning to TRBD2. The CDR3 consists of 16 residues. The trim removed 5 bases at V and 2 bases at J, leaving 5 bases unmatched. The germline CDR1 and CDR2 sequences are SGHVS and FNYEAQ. The DNA for the CDR3 is TGTGCCAGCAGCCGCGGACTAGCGGGGCCCACAGATACGCAGTATTTT. Its protein is CASSRGLAGPTDTQYF.

The chain couples TRBV3-1 (or the pseudogene TRBV3-2) to TRBJ1-1; D might be TRBD1 (5 bases). CDR1 is LGHDT and CDR2 is YNNKEL in the germline V gene (reference sequence). CDR3 length: 14 amino acids. The V and J ends lost 5 bases and 1 base respectively, with 11 bases between them. CDR3 bases: TGTGCCAGCAGCACCCGAACAGGGAACACTGAAGCTTTCTTT. Protein sequence: CASSTRTGNTEAFF.

The rearrangement uses TRBV14 and TRBJ2-7; perhaps TRBD1 as D (6 bases). The germline V gene has CDR1 SGHDN and CDR2 FVKESK. This CDR3 contains 15 residues. V dropped 2 bases and J dropped 0 bases, with 11 bases sitting between them. The CDR3 DNA sequence: TGTGCCAGCAGCCAACTGGGGGCCTACTCCTACGAGCAGTACTTC. Its protein product is CASSQLGAYSYEQYF.

This chain joins TRBV6-1 and TRBJ1-2, with 9 bases identical to TRBD1. The CDR3 runs 18 residues. V lost 1 base to trimming and J lost 6 bases; unmatched junction nucleotides: 15. CDR1 and CDR2 (germline): MNHNS, SASEGT. The DNA of the CDR3 is TGTGCCAGCAGTGAAGGCCGGGGATGGGACAGGGAGGTTGATGGCTACACCTTC. Translated, it gives CASSEGRGWDREVDGYTF.

J is TRBJ2-5 and V is TRBV5-1; 7 nucleotides line up with TRBD2. There are 15 residues in the CDR3. J was trimmed by 1 base and V by 5 bases; bases with no gene match: 8. Per germline, CDR1 SGHRS and CDR2 YFSETQ. As DNA, the CDR3 is TGCGCCAGCAGTCGGGGGGACGGCAGCCAAGAGACCCAGTACTTC. Encoded protein: CASSRGDGSQETQYF.

Only a few counts were recorded for this clone. V gene TRBV24-1 combines with J gene TRBJ2-1, with 8 bases fitting TRBD1. The CDR3 contains 15 residues. In germline, CDR1 is KGHDR, CDR2 SFDVKD. Trimming cost V 2 bases and J 2 bases; bases outside gene matches: 1. The DNA for the CDR3 is TGTGCCACCAGTGATTGGACAGGGACCTACAATGAGCAGTTCTTC. Its protein product is CATSDWTGTYNEQFF.

This chain joins TRBV6-1 and TRBJ1-2, with TRBD1 identical over 9 bases. The CDR3 loop spans 15 amino acids. V gave up 3 bases and J gave up 3 bases; unmatched junction bases: 5. The germline CDR1 and CDR2 sequences are MNHNS and SASEGT. The CDR3 spells CASSDSTGGDYGYTF. Written as DNA, the CDR3 is TGTGCCAGCAGTGATTCGACAGGGGGGGACTATGGCTACACCTTC.

The CDR3 bases are TGTGCCAGCAGCTTTAGCGGGGGGGATGAGCAGTTCTTC. This translates into CASSFSGGDEQFF. The J gene is TRBJ2-1, the V gene TRBV7-3; the match to TRBD2 covers 11 bases. Germline values: CDR1 SGHTA, CDR2 FQGTGA. Losses at the gene ends were 3 bases for V and 8 bases for J; bases not matched to a gene: 0. The CDR3 is 13 residues long.

The chain links TRBV2 to TRBJ1-2, with D perhaps TRBD1 (6 bases). The germline V and J ends were trimmed by 8 bases and 4 bases, with 17 bases remaining between them. CDR3 length equals 14 residues. Germline CDR1 and CDR2: SNHLY and FYNNEI. CDR3 amino acids: CASDGGGRFYGYTF. CDR3 in DNA: TGTGCCAGCGATGGGGGGGGCAGATTCTATGGCTACACCTTC. The full variable domain, rest sourced from reference TRBV2 and TRBJ1-2, is EPEVTQTPSHQVTQMGQEVILRCVPISNHLYFYWYRQILGQKVEFLVSFYNNEISEKSEIFDDQFSVERPDGSNFTLKIRSTKLEDSAMYFCASDGGGRFYGYTFGSGTRLTVV.

This sequence joins TRBV18 and TRBJ1-1, with 7 bases matching TRBD1. The CDR3 loop spans 16 amino acids. Germline V gives CDR1 KGHSH, CDR2 LQKENI. Losses at the gene ends were 3 bases for V and 3 bases for J; bases not matched to a gene: 10. CDR3 region: CASSPRDSSEHTEAFF. For the CDR3, the DNA is TGTGCCAGCTCACCTCGGGACAGCTCGGAGCACACTGAAGCTTTCTTT.

V and J are TRBV28 and TRBJ1-1; TRBD1 is a possible D gene (6 bases). Deletions cut 6 bases from V and 0 bases from J, with 17 bases between. The CDR3 loop spans 16 amino acids. Per the germline V gene, CDR1 is MDHEN and CDR2 is SYDVKM. The CDR3 DNA is TGTGCCAGCAGCCTTATTACAGGGCTCATGAACACTGAAGCTTTCTTT. This sequence encodes CASSLITGLMNTEAFF.

The chain joins TRBV2 to TRBJ2-7, with D perhaps TRBD2 (5 bases). V was cut by 8 bases and J by 3 bases, with 14 bases left in between. The CDR3 totals 13 residues. Germline lookup yields CDR1 SNHLY and CDR2 FYNNEI. As DNA, the CDR3 is TGTGCCAGCGCCCCGGAGGCCCACTACGAGCAGTACTTC. It codes for CASAPEAHYEQYF.

This clone was counted a single time. The rearrangement uses TRBV5-1 and TRBJ2-2; D is perhaps TRBD1 (6 bases). Germline CDR1 and CDR2: SGHRS and YFSETQ. Trimming took 4 bases from V and 3 from J, leaving 10 bases between them. There are 14 residues in the CDR3. The CDR3 bases are TGCGCCAGCAGCCTCGGGACATACACCGGGGAGCTGTTTTTT. This encodes CASSLGTYTGELFF. The whole variable domain, filled in from reference TRBV5-1 and TRBJ2-2, reads KAGVTQTPRYLIKTRGQQVTLSCSPISGHRSVSWYQQTPGQGLQFLFEYFSETQRNKGNFPGRFSGRQFSNSRSEMNVSTLELGDSALYLCASSLGTYTGELFFGEGSRLTVL.

The CDR3 DNA follows: TGTGCCAGCAGTGAAACCCAGGGGGCAGGGCAGCCCCAGCATTTT. It is translated as CASSETQGAGQPQHF. V is TRBV6-1 and J is TRBJ1-5; 8 positions agree with TRBD1. CDR3 length: 15 amino acids. The trim removed 2 bases at V and 7 bases at J, leaving 7 bases unmatched. In germline, CDR1 is MNHNS, CDR2 SASEGT.

This chain links TRBV6-5 with TRBJ1-1; possibly TRBD1 for D (5 bases). Per the germline V gene, CDR1 is MNHEY and CDR2 is SVGAGI. The germline V and J ends were trimmed by 8 bases and 5 bases, with 21 bases remaining between them. This CDR3 contains 15 residues. The CDR3 sequence: CASGQMRAGGTEAFF. CDR3 bases: TGTGCCAGCGGCCAGATGAGGGCCGGGGGTACTGAAGCTTTCTTT.